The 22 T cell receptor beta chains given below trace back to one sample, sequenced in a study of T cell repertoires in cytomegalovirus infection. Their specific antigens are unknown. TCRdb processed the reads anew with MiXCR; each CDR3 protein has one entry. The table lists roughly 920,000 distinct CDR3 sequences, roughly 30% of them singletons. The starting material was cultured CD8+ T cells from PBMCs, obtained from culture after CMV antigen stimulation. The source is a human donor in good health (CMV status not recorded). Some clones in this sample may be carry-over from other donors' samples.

The chain's CDR3 is CASSVRGIGNTIYF. The CDR3 DNA reads TGTGCCAGCAGCGTCAGGGGTATTGGAAACACCATATATTTT. The chain links TRBV11-1 to TRBJ1-3; weak D call: TRBD1 (6 bases). V was shortened by 5 bases and J by 3 bases, with 11 bases between the two germline ends. Germline V gene lookup returns CDR1 SGHAT and CDR2 FQDESV (reference sequence). CDR3 length equals 14 residues. Together with reference TRBV11-1 and TRBJ1-3, the CDR3 gives the full variable domain: EAEVAQSPRYKITEKSQAVAFWCDPISGHATLYWYRQILGQGPELLVQFQDESVVDDSQLPKDRFSAERLKGVDSTLKIQPAELGDSAMYLCASSVRGIGNTIYFGEGSWLTVV.

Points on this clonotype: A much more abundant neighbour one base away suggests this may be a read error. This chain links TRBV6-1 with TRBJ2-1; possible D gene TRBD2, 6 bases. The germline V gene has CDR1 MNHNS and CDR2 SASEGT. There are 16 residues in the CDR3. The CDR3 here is CVSSEWGLSSYNEQFF. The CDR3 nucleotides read TGTGTCAGCAGTGAATGGGGACTTTCCTCCTACAATGAGCAGTTCTTC.

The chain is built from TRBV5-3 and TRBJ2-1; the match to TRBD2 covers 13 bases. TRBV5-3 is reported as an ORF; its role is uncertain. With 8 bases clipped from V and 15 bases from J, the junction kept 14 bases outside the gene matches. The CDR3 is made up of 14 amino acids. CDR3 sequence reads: CASSPGLAGVIWFF. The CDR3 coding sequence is TGTGCCAGCAGCCCCGGACTAGCGGGGGTGATTTGGTTCTTC.

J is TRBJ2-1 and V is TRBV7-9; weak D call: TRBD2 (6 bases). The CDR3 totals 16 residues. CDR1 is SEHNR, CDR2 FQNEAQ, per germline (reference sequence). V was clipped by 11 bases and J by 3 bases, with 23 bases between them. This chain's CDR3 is CAGSTAGYTYYNEQFF. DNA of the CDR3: TGTGCCGGGTCGACGGCGGGATATACCTACTACAATGAGCAGTTCTTC.

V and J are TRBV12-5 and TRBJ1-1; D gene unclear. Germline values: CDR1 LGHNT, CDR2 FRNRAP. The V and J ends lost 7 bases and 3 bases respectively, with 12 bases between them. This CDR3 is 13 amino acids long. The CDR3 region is CASVAGWDTEAFF. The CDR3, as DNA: TGTGCTAGTGTCGCCGGGTGGGACACTGAAGCTTTCTTT.

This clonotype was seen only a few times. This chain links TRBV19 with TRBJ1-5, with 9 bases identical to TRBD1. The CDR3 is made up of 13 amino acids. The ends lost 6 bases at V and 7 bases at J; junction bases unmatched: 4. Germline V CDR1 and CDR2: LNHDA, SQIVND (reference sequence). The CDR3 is CASRGTGRQPQHF. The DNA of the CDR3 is TGTGCCAGTAGGGGGACAGGGAGGCAGCCCCAGCATTTT.

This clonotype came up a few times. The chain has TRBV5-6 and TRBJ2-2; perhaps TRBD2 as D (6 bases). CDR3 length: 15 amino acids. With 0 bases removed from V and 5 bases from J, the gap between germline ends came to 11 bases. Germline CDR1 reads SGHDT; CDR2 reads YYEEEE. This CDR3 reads CASSLGQAGTGELFF. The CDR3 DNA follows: TGTGCCAGCAGCTTGGGCCAGGCGGGGACCGGGGAGCTGTTTTTT.

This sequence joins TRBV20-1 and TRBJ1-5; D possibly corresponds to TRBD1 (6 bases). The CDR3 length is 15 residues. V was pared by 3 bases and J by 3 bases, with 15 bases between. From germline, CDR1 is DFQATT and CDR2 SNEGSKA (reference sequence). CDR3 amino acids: CSARDSEDSNQPQHF. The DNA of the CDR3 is TGCAGTGCTAGGGACAGCGAGGATTCCAATCAGCCCCAGCATTTT.

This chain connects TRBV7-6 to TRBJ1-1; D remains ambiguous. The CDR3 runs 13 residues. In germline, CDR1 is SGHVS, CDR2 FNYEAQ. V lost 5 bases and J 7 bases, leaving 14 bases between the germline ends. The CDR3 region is CASSPERADEAFF. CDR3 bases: TGTGCCAGCAGCCCCGAACGCGCCGATGAAGCTTTCTTT.

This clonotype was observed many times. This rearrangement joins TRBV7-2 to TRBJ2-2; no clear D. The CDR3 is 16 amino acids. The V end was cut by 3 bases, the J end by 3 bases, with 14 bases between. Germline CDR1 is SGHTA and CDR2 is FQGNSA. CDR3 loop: CASSFRPGPDTGELFF. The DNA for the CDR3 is TGTGCCAGCAGCTTTAGACCGGGCCCGGACACCGGGGAGCTGTTTTTT.

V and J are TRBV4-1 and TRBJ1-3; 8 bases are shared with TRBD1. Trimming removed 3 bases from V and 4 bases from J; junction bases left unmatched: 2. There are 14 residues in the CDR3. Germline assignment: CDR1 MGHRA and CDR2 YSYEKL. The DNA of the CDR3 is TGCGCCAGCAGCCAGGACAGGGCCGGAAACACCATATATTTT. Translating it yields CASSQDRAGNTIYF.

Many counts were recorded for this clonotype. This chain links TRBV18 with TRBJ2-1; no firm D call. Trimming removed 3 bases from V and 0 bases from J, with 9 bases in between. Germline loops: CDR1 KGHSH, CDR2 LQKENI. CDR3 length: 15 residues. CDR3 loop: CASSPSGISYNEQFF. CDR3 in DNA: TGTGCCAGCTCACCCTCTGGAATCTCCTACAATGAGCAGTTCTTC.

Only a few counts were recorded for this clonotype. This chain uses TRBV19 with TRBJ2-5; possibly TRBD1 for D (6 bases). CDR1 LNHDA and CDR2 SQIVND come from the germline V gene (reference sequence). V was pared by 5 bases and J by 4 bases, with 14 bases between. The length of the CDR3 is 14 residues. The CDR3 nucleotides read TGTGCCAGTAGTGGAACCGGGACAACAGAGACCCAGTACTTC. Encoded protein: CASSGTGTTETQYF. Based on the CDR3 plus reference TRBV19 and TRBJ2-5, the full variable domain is DGGITQSPKYLFRKEGQNVTLSCEQNLNHDAMYWYRQDPGQGLRLIYYSQIVNDFQKGDIAEGYSVSREKKESFPLTVTSAQKNPTAFYLCASSGTGTTETQYFGPGTRLLVL.

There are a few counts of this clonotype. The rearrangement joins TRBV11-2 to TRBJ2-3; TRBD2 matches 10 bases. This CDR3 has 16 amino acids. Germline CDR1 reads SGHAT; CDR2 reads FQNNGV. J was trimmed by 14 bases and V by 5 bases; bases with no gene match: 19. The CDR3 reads CASSNPKRGGPKKAYF. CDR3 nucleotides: TGTGCCAGCAGCAACCCCAAGCGGGGGGGCCCGAAAAAGGCGTATTTT.

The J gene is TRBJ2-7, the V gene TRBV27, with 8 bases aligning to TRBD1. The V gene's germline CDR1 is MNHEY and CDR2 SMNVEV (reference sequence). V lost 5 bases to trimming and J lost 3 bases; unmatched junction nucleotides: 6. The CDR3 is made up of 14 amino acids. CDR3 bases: TGTGCCAGCAGTCAGCGACAGGGGAGCTACGAGCAGTACGTC. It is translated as CASSQRQGSYEQYV.

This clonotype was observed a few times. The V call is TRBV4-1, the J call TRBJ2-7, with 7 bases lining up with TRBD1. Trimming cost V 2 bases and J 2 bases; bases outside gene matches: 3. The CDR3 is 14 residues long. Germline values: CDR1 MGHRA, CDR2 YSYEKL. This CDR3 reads CASSQWTGTYEQYF. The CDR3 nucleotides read TGCGCCAGCAGCCAATGGACAGGTACCTACGAGCAGTACTTC.

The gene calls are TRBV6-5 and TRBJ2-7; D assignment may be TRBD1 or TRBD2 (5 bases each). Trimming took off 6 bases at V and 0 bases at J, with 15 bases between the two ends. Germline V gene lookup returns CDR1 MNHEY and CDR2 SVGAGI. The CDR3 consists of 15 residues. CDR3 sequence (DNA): TGTGCCAGCAGCACTCACCCAGGGAGCTCCTACGAGCAGTACGTC. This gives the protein CASSTHPGSSYEQYV.

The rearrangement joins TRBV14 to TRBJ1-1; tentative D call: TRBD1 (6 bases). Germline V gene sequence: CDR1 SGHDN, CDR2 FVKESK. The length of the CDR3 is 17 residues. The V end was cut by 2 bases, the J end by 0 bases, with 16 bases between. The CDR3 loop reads CASSQRRGKGLNTEAFF. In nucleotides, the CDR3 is TGTGCCAGCAGCCAAAGGAGGGGGAAGGGACTGAACACTGAAGCTTTCTTT.

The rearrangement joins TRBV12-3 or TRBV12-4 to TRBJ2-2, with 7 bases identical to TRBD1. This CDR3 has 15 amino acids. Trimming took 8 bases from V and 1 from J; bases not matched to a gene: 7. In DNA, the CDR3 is TGTGCCAGCGAACCGGGACAGTTGAACACCGGGGAGCTGTTTTTT. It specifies CASEPGQLNTGELFF.

Here the CDR3 reads CSAWTEAEAFF. The CDR3 coding sequence is TGCAGTGCCTGGACAGAGGCTGAAGCTTTCTTT. The chain uses TRBV20-1 and TRBJ1-1, with D perhaps matching TRBD1 (6 bases). The CDR3 has 11 amino acids. The V end lost 6 bases, the J end lost 6 bases, and 11 bases lay between the germline ends. CDR1 and CDR2 (germline): DFQATT, SNEGSKA (reference sequence).

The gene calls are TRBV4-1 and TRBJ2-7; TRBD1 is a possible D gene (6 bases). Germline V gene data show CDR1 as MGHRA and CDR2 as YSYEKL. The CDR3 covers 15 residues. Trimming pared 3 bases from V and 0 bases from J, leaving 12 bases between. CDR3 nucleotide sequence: TGCGCCAGCAGCCAGCCCGGGACACCCTCCTACGAGCAGTACTTC. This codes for CASSQPGTPSYEQYF.

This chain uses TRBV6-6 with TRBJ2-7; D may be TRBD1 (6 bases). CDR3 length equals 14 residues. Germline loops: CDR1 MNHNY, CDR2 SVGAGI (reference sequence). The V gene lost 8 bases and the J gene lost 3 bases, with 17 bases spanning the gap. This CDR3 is CASSERDKLYEQYF. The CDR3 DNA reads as TGTGCCAGCTCCGAAAGGGACAAGCTCTACGAGCAGTACTTC.